This TCR beta chain was obtained from a study of cytomegalovirus exposure and HLA in healthy donors. Study at large: A subsequent analysis stated that the 120 or so validation repertoires were run on the same platform as the approximately 700 first-cohort repertoires.

With respect to this clone: Its target is not known.

V was shortened by 0 bases and J by 0 bases, with 13 bases between the two germline ends. Germline-derived CDR1 and CDR2 are GTSNPN and SVGIG (reference sequence). The CDR3 extends over 16 amino acids. Donors were drawn from the 120-subject validation cohort, separate from the roughly 700-subject first cohort. Profiled with immunoSEQ multiplex PCR; TCRdb holds only in-frame clones, not every one. This sample has about 69,000 clones, with over 95% found just once. Whole-study results and caveats: Overall, 164 TCR beta chains were annotated as cytomegalovirus-associated. There were a few CMV-associated chains whose specificity for CMV antigens was confirmed in vitro.

The chain has TRBV30 and TRBJ2-3, with D unresolved. The receptor's source is a woman between 18 and 29 years old in good health and CMV-seropositive. The sequencing input was PBMCs. The CDR3 spells CAWSVAIAFSTDTQYF. The CDR3 DNA follows: TGTGCCTGGAGTGTAGCTATAGCCTTTAGCACAGATACGCAGTATTTT.